This T cell receptor beta chain emerged from a study of shared clonotypes between healthy human individuals. The V end lost 0 bases, the J end lost 0 bases, and 5 bases lay between the germline ends. The CDR3 is 15 residues long. Germline V CDR1 and CDR2: SGHAT, FQNNGV. In the original analysis: Filtering differed because ImmunoSEQ produced junction-only sequences that carried no quality scores. Using immunoSEQ multiplex PCR, the repertoire was profiled, and TCRdb retains in-frame clones only, with some absent. The V and J calls and the clone size are those of that table, but D and trimming were determined from the DNA. The sample records a few hundred thousand clones, roughly 84% being singletons. Of note for this clone: What it binds is not known.

Study-wide results and caveats: Non-shared clonotypes had lower generation probabilities than clonotypes shared by all four sorted-subset donors. A small donor pool kept down the genetic and exposure-history diversity that was represented. Apart from blood, nothing was sampled; tissue repertoires likely differ.

The chain links TRBV11-2 to TRBJ2-2; D is uncertain. The sequence came from a man in his late teens or twenties in good health. The material sequenced was memory CD8+ T cells sorted from blood. Subset denoted: CD45RO+ cells pooled with CCR7-negative TemRA cells. CDR3 bases: TGTGCCAGCAGCTTAGATCGATCGAACACCGGGGAGCTGTTTTTT. Amino acid sequence: CASSLDRSNTGELFF.